The rows below give T cell receptor beta chains drawn from one sample of a study of blood T cell repertoires in COVID-19. Sequencing used immunoSEQ multiplex PCR; TCRdb keeps in-frame clones, though not all of them. The sample holds a few hundred thousand clones, 75% to 90% seen once. The sequenced sample was peripheral blood. These receptors came from a man aged 25-45 years who had recovered from COVID-19. The CDR3 runs from the conserved cysteine through the conserved F or W. The D gene is left open where the match is weak. Clone size is given for some rows only: seen once, a few or many times, or a class if the clone is expanded.

clone size	CDR3 length	D gene	V gene	J gene	CDR3 protein	CDR3 DNA
NA	15	NA	TRBV5-4	TRBJ1-2	CASSSETGSRYGYTF	TGTGCCAGCAGCTCGGAGACAGGTTCTCGCTACGGCTACACCTTC
NA	17	TRBD1	TRBV30	TRBJ2-6	CAWSVWGQGAVANVLTF	TGTGCCTGGAGTGTATGGGGACAGGGGGCGGTGGCCAACGTCCTGACTTTC
NA	13	NA	TRBV3-1/TRBV3-2	TRBJ1-1	CASSQILQTQAFF	TGTGCCAGCAGCCAAATACTTCAGACACAAGCTTTCTTT
NA	15	NA	TRBV25-1	TRBJ1-1	CASSEIPGKGTEAFF	TGTGCCAGCAGTGAAATCCCAGGGAAGGGCACTGAAGCTTTCTTT
NA	13	TRBD2	TRBV12-3/TRBV12-4	TRBJ2-5	CASTLAAAETQYF	TGTGCCAGCACCCTAGCGGCGGCGGAGACCCAGTACTTC
NA	19	NA	TRBV6-7	TRBJ1-6	CASSSSPTGPSSYNSPLHF	TGTGCCAGCAGTTCCTCCCCGACAGGTCCAAGCTCCTATAATTCACCCCTCCACTTT
NA	14	TRBD2	TRBV7-2	TRBJ2-7	CASSTGLAGSEQYF	TGTGCCAGCAGCACGGGACTAGCGGGGAGCGAGCAGTACTTC
NA	14	NA	TRBV27	TRBJ1-5	CASRSGTQNQPQHF	TGTGCCAGCAGATCCGGGACTCAGAATCAGCCCCAGCATTTT
NA	14	TRBD2	TRBV10-1	TRBJ2-1	CASRPGLAGGEQFF	TGCGCCAGCAGGCCGGGACTAGCGGGGGGGGAGCAGTTCTTC
NA	12	NA	TRBV24-1	TRBJ2-7	CATSDQGSGQYF	TGTGCCACCAGTGACCAAGGATCGGGGCAGTACTTC
NA	11	NA	TRBV2	TRBJ1-1	CASRGRTEAFF	TGTGCGTCCCGTGGTCGGACTGAAGCTTTCTTT
NA	13	NA	TRBV27	TRBJ2-4	CASSQLAKNIQYF	TGTGCCAGCAGCCAGTTAGCCAAAAACATTCAGTACTTC
NA	15	TRBD1	TRBV6-5	TRBJ1-2	CASSATGGVYYGYTF	TGTGCCAGCAGCGCGACAGGGGGGGTCTACTATGGCTACACCTTC
NA	21	TRBD2	TRBV5-1	TRBJ2-3	CASSWGTGTGLAGGEPDTQYF	TGCGCCAGCAGCTGGGGGACAGGGACAGGACTAGCGGGGGGCGAACCAGATACGCAGTATTTT
NA	14	NA	TRBV5-1	TRBJ1-1	CASSLRQMNTEAFF	TGCGCCAGCAGCTTGCGACAGATGAACACTGAAGCTTTCTTT
NA	14	TRBD1	TRBV5-1	TRBJ2-7	CASSLGGGGYEQYF	TGCGCCAGCAGCTTGGGAGGGGGCGGCTACGAGCAGTACTTC
NA	14	NA	TRBV7-2	TRBJ1-1	CASMGGPQIAEAFF	TGTGCCAGCATGGGGGGGCCACAGATCGCTGAAGCTTTCTTT
NA	19	TRBD2	TRBV7-2	TRBJ2-3	CASSLSAGLAGGPIDTQYF	TGTGCCAGCAGCTTATCAGCGGGACTAGCGGGGGGGCCAATAGATACGCAGTATTTT
NA	17	TRBD1	TRBV6-1	TRBJ1-5	CASSEAPAGQGNQPQHF	TGTGCCAGCAGTGAGGCACCCGCGGGACAGGGGAATCAGCCCCAGCATTTT
NA	18	TRBD1	TRBV2	TRBJ2-6	CASSEFGQGARGANVLTF	TGTGCCAGCAGTGAATTCGGACAGGGGGCGCGTGGGGCCAACGTCCTGACTTTC
NA	12	NA	TRBV3-1/TRBV3-2	TRBJ2-2	CASRWATGELFF	TGTGCCAGCAGGTGGGCCACCGGGGAGCTGTTTTTT
NA	15	NA	TRBV6-5	TRBJ2-3	CASSYERGHTDTQYF	TGTGCCAGCAGTTATGAGAGGGGACACACAGATACGCAGTATTTT
NA	17	NA	TRBV18	TRBJ1-1	CASSPRLSGDGNTEAFF	TGTGCCAGCTCACCACGCCTGTCGGGGGACGGGAACACTGAAGCTTTCTTT
once	13	NA	TRBV21-1	TRBJ2-7	CASRGQDYHEQYF	TGTGCCAGCAGGGGACAGGACTATCACGAGCAGTACTTC
NA	13	NA	TRBV4-1	TRBJ1-3	CASSLGQGNTIYF	TGCGCCAGCAGCCTTGGACAGGGAAACACCATATATTTT
NA	13	TRBD1	TRBV28	TRBJ2-7	CASIHRGRDEQYF	TGTGCCAGCATTCACAGGGGGCGCGACGAGCAGTACTTC
NA	16	NA	TRBV21-1	TRBJ2-5	CASSKVRVPFRETQYF	TGTGCCAGCAGCAAAGTCAGGGTCCCTTTTAGGGAGACCCAGTACTTC
once	14	NA	TRBV6-4	TRBJ1-1	CASSADRWNTEAFF	TGTGCCAGCAGTGCGGACAGATGGAACACTGAAGCTTTCTTT
NA	12	NA	TRBV2	TRBJ2-3	CASSRGSDTQYF	TGTGCCAGCAGTCGGGGGTCAGATACGCAGTATTTT